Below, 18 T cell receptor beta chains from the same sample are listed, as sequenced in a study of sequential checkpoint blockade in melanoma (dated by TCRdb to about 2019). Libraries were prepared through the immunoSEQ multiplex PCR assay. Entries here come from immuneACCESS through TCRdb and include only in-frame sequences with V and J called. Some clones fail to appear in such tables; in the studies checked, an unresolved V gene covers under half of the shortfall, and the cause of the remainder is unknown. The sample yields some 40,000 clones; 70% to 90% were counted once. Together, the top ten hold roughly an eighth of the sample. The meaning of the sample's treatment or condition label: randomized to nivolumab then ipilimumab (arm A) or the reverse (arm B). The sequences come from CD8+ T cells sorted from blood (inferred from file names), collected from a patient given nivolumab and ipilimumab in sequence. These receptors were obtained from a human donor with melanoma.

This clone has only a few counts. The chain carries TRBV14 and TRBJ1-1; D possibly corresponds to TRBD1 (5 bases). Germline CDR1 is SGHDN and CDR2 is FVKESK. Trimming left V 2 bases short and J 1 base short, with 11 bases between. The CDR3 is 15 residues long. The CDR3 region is CASSQTGHRNTEAFF. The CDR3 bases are TGTGCCAGCAGCCAAACAGGACATAGGAACACTGAAGCTTTCTTT. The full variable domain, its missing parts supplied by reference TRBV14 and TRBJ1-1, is EAGVTQFPSHSVIEKGQTVTLRCDPISGHDNLYWYRRVMGKEIKFLLHFVKESKQDESGMPNNRFLAERTGGTYSTLKVQPAELEDSGVYFCASSQTGHRNTEAFFGQGTRLTVV.

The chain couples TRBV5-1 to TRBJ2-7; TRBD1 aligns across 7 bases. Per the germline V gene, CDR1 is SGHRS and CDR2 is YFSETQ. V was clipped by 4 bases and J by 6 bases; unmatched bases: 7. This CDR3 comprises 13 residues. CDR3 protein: CASSPDRDREQYV. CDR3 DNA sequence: TGCGCCAGCAGCCCCGACAGGGACCGCGAGCAGTACGTC.

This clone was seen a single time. CDR3 bases: TGTGCCAGCAGCCCGGGGACTAGCTACCAAGAGACCCAGTACTTC. This codes for CASSPGTSYQETQYF. This chain links TRBV7-9 with TRBJ2-5; 9 bases agree with TRBD2. The CDR3 is made up of 15 amino acids. J lost 0 bases, V lost 5 bases, and 4 bases had no gene match. Germline assignment: CDR1 SEHNR and CDR2 FQNEAQ (reference sequence).

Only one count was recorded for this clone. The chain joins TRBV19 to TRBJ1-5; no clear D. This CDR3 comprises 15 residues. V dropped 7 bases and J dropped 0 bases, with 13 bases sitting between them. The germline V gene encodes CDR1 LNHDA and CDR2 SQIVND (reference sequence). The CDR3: CASIEGQYSNQPQHF. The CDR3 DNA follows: TGTGCCAGTATCGAGGGTCAATATAGCAATCAGCCCCAGCATTTT.

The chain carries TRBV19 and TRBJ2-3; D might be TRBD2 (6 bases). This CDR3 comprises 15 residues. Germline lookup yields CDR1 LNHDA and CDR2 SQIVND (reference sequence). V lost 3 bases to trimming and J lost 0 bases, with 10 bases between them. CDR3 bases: TGTGCCAGTAGTATGGGGGGTTCTAGCACAGATACGCAGTATTTT. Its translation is CASSMGGSSTDTQYF.

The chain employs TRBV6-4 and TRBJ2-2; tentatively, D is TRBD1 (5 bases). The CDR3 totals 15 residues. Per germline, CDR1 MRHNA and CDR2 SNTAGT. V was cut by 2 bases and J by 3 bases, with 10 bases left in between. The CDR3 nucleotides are TGTGCCAGCAGTGACAGCCAGGGCTACACCGGGGAGCTGTTTTTT. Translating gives CASSDSQGYTGELFF.

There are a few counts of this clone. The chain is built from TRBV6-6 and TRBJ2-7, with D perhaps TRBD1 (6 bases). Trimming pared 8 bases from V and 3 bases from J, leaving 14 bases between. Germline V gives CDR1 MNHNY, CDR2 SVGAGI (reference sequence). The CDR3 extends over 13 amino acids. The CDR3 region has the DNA TGTGCCAGCGGCCCAGGGGTGCTCTACGAGCAGTACGTC. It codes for CASGPGVLYEQYV.

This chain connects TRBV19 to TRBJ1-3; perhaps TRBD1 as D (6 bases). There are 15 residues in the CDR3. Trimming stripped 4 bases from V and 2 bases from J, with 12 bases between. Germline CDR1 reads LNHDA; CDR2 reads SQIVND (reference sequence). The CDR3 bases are TGTGCCAGTAGTACTCCGGACAGTACTGGAAACACCATATATTTT. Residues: CASSTPDSTGNTIYF.

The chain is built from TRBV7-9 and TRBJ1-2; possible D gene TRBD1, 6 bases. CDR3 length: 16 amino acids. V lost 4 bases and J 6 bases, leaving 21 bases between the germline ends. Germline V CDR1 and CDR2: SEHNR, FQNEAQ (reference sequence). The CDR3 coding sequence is TGTGCCAGCAGCTCGACCTACTTACAGGGTGCGGATGGCTACACCTTC. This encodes CASSSTYLQGADGYTF.

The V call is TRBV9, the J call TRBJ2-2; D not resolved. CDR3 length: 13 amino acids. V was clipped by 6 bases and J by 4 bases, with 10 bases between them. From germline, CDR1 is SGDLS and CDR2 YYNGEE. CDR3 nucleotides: TGTGCCAGCAACCTTGCCGGCACCGGGGAGCTGTTTTTT. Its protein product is CASNLAGTGELFF. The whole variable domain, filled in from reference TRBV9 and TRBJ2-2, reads DSGVTQTPKHLITATGQRVTLRCSPRSGDLSVYWYQQSLDQGLQFLIQYYNGEERAKGNILERFSAQQFPDLHSELNLSSLELGDSALYFCASNLAGTGELFFGEGSRLTVL.

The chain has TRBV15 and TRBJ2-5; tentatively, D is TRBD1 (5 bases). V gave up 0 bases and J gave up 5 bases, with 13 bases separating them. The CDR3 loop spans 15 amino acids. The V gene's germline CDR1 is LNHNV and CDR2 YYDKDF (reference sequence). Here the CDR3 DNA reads TGTGCCACCAGCAGAGATGGTCAGGGTGGGGAGACCCAGTACTTC. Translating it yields CATSRDGQGGETQYF.

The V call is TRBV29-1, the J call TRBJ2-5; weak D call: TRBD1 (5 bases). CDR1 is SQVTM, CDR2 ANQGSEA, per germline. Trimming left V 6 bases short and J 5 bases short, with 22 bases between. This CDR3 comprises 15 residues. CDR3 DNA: TGCAGCGTCCTTGGTGGGGCGACCCTCTTGGAGACCCAGTACTTC. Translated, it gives CSVLGGATLLETQYF. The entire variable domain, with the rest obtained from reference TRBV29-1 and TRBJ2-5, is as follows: SAVISQKPSRDICQRGTSLTIQCQVDSQVTMMFWYRQQPGQSLTLIATANQGSEATYESGFVIDKFPISRPNLTFSTLTVSNMSPEDSSIYLCSVLGGATLLETQYFGPGTRLLVL.

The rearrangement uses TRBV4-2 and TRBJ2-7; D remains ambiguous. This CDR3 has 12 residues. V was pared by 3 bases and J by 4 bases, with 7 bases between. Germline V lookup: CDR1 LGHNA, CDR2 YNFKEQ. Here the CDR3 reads CASSQGIYEQYF. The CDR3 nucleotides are TGTGCCAGCAGCCAGGGCATTTACGAGCAGTACTTC.

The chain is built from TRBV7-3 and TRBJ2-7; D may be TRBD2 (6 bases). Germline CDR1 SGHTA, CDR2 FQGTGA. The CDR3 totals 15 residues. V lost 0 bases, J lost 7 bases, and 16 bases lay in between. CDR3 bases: TGTGCCAGCAGCTTAACGGGGGGTACGTCCGGGGAGCAGTACTTC. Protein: CASSLTGGTSGEQYF.

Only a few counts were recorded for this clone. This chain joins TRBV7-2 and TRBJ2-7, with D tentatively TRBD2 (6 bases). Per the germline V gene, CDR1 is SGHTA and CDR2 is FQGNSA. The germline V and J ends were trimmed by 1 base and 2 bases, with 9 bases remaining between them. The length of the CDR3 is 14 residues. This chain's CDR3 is CASSLGTTTYEQYF. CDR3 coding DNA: TGTGCCAGCAGCTTAGGGACTACTACCTACGAGCAGTACTTC.

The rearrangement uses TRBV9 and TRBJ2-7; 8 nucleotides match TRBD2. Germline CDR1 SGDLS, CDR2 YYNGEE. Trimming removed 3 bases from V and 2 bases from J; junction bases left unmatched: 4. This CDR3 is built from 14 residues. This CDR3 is CASSGTSGTYEQYF. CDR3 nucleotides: TGTGCCAGCAGCGGAACTAGCGGAACCTACGAGCAGTACTTC.

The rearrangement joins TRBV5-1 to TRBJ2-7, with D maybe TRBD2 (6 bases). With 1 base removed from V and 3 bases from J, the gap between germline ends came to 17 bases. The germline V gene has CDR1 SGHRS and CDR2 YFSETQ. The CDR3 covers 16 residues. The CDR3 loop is CASSLRLGDLDYEQYF. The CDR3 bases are TGCGCCAGCAGCTTGAGACTAGGTGATTTGGACTACGAGCAGTACTTC.

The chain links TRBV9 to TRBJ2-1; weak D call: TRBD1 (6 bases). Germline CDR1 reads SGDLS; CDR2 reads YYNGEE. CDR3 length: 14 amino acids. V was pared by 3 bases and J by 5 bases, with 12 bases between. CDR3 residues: CASSEGHPNNEQFF. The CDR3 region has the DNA TGTGCCAGCAGCGAGGGACATCCCAACAATGAGCAGTTCTTC.